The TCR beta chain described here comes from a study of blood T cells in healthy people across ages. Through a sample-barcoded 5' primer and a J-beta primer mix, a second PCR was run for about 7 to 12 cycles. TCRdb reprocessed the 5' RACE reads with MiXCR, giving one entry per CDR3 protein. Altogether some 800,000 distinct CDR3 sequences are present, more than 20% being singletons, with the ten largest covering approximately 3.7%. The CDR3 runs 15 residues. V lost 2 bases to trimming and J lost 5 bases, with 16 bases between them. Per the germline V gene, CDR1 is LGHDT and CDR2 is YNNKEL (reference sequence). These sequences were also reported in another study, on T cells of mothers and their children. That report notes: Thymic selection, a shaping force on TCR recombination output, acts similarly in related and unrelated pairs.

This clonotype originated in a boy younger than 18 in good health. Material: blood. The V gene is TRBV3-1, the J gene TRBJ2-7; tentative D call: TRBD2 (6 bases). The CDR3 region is CASSQTIGDFNEQYF. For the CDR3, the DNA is TGTGCCAGCAGCCAAACGATTGGGGACTTTAACGAGCAGTACTTC.